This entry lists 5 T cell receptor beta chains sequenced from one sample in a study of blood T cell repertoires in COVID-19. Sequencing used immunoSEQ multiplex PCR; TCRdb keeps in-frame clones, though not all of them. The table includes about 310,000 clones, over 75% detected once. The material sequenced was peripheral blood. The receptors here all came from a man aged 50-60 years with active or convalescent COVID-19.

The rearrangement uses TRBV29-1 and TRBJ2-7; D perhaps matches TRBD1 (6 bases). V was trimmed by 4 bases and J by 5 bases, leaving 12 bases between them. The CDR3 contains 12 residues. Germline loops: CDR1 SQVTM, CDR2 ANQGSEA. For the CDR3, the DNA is TGCAGCGTTGGTAGAGGGGGACACGAGCAGTACTTC. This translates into CSVGRGGHEQYF.

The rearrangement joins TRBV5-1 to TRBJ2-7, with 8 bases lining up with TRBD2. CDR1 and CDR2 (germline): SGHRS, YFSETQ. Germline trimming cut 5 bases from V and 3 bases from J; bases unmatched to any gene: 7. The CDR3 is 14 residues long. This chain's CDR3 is CASSPGLGVYEQYF. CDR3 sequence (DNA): TGCGCCAGCAGTCCGGGACTAGGCGTCTACGAGCAGTACTTC. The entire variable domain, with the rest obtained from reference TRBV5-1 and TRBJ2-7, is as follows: KAGVTQTPRYLIKTRGQQVTLSCSPISGHRSVSWYQQTPGQGLQFLFEYFSETQRNKGNFPGRFSGRQFSNSRSEMNVSTLELGDSALYLCASSPGLGVYEQYFGPGTRLTVT.

The CDR3 sequence is CASSRPGLRSYEQYF. DNA of the CDR3: TGCGCCAGCAGCCGGCCGGGTCTGCGATCCTACGAGCAGTACTTC. The chain couples TRBV5-1 to TRBJ2-7; D not resolved. The CDR3 runs 15 residues. V lost 4 bases and J lost 1, with 15 bases in between. Germline CDR1 reads SGHRS; CDR2 reads YFSETQ.

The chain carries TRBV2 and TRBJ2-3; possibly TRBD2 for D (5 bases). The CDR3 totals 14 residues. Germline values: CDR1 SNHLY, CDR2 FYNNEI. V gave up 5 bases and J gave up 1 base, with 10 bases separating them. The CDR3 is CASSLDLGTDTQYF. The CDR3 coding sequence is TGTGCCAGCAGTTTGGACTTAGGCACAGATACGCAGTATTTT.

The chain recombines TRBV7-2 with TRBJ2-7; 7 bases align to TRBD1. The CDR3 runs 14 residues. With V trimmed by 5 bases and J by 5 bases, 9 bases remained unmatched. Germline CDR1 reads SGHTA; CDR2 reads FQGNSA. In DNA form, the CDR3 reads TGTGCCAGCAGCCCATCAGGGGGTACTGACGAGCAGTACTTC. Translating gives CASSPSGGTDEQYF. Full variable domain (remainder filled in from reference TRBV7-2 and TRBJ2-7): GAGVSQSPSNKVTEKGKDVELRCDPISGHTALYWYRQSLGQGLEFLIYFQGNSAPDKSGLPSDRFSAERTGGSVSTLTIQRTQQEDSAVYLCASSPSGGTDEQYFGPGTRLTVT.